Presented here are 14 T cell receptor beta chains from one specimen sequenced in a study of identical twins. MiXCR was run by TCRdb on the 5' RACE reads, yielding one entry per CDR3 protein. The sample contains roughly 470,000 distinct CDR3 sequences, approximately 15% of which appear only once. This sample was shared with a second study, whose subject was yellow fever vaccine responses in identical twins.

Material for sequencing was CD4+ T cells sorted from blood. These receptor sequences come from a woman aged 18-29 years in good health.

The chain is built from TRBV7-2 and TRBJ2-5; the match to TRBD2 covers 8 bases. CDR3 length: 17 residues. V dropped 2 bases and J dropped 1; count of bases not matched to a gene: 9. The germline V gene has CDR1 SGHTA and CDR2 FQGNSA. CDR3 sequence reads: CASSLIGSGATQETQYF. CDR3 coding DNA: TGTGCCAGCAGCTTAATAGGTAGCGGGGCTACCCAAGAGACCCAGTACTTC. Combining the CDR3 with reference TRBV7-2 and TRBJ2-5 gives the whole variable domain GAGVSQSPSNKVTEKGKDVELRCDPISGHTALYWYRQSLGQGLEFLIYFQGNSAPDKSGLPSDRFSAERTGGSVSTLTIQRTQQEDSAVYLCASSLIGSGATQETQYFGPGTRLLVL.

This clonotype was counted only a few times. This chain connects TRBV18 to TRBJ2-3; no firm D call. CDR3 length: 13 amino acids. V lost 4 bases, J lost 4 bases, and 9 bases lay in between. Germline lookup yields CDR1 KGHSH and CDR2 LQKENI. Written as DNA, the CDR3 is TGTGCCAGCTCACAGGGTAACGCAGATACGCAGTATTTT. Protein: CASSQGNADTQYF.

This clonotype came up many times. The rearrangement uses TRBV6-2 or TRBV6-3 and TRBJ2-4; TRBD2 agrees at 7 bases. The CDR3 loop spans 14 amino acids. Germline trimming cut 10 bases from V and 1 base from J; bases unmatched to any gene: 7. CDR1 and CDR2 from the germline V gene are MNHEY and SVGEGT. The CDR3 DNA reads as TGTGCCACCAACGAAGCGGGGGCCAAAAACATTCAGTACTTC. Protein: CATNEAGAKNIQYF.

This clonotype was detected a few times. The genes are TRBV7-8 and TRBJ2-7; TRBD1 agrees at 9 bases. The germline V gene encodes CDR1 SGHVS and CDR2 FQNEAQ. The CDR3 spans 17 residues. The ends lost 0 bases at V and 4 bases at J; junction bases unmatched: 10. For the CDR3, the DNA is TGTGCCAGCAGCTTAGCCCCCTGGGAAGGGACAGGGTACGAGCAGTACTTC. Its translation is CASSLAPWEGTGYEQYF.

CDR3 in amino acids: CASSQDKRDEQFF. CDR3 coding DNA: TGTGCCAGCAGCCAAGACAAAAGGGATGAGCAGTTCTTC. The genes are TRBV3-1 and TRBJ2-1; no clear D. Per the germline V gene, CDR1 is LGHDT and CDR2 is YNNKEL (reference sequence). CDR3 length: 13 residues. The germline V and J ends were trimmed by 0 bases and 8 bases, with 8 bases remaining between them.

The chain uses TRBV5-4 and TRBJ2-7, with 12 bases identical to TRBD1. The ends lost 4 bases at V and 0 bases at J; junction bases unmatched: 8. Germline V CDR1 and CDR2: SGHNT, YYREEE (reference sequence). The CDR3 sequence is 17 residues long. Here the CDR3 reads CASSPGQGASSSYEQYF. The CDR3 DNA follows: TGTGCCAGCAGCCCGGGACAGGGGGCCTCAAGCTCCTACGAGCAGTACTTC.

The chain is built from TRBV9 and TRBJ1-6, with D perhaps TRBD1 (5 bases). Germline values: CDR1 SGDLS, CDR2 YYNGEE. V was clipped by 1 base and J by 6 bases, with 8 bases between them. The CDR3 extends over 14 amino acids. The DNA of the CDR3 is TGTGCCAGCAGCGTACTGCAGGGTAATTCACCCCTCCACTTT. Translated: CASSVLQGNSPLHF.

DNA for the CDR3: TGTGCCATCAGTGCGAGTGGGCTCAAGGACTACGAGCAGTACTTC. Its translation: CAISASGLKDYEQYF. The chain combines TRBV10-3 with TRBJ2-7; D unclear. This CDR3 contains 15 residues. The germline V gene has CDR1 ENHRY and CDR2 SYGVKD. V was pared by 4 bases and J by 3 bases, with 16 bases between.

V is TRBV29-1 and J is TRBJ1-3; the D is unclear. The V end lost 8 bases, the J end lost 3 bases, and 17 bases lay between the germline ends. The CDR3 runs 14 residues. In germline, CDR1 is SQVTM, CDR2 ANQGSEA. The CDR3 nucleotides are TGCAGCTTCTCCCTTGGGCAGGTTGGAAACACCATATATTTT. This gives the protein CSFSLGQVGNTIYF.

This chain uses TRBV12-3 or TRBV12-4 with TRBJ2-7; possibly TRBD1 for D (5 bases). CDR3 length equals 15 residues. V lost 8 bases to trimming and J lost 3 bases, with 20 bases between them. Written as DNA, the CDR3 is TGTGCCAGCTCCCCGGAGACAGCGACTTTCTACGAGCAGTACTTC. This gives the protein CASSPETATFYEQYF.

The CDR3 coding sequence is TGTGCCAGCAGGACCCTAGTCCTCAATGAGCAGTTCTTC. Its translation: CASRTLVLNEQFF. This chain links TRBV12-3 or TRBV12-4 with TRBJ2-1; D gene unclear. This CDR3 region has 13 residues. V was pared by 6 bases and J by 6 bases, with 12 bases between.

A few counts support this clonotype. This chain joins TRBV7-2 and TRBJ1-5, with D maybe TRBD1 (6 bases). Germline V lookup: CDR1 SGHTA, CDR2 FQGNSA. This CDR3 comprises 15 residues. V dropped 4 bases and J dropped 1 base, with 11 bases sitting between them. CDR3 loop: CASSSRGMSNQPQHF. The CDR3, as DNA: TGTGCCAGCAGCTCCAGGGGAATGAGCAATCAGCCCCAGCATTTT.

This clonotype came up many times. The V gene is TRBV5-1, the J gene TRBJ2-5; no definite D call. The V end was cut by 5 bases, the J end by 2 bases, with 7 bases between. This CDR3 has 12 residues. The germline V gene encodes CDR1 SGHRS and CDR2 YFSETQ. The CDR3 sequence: CASRAAQETQYF. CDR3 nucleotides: TGCGCCAGCAGGGCAGCACAAGAGACCCAGTACTTC.

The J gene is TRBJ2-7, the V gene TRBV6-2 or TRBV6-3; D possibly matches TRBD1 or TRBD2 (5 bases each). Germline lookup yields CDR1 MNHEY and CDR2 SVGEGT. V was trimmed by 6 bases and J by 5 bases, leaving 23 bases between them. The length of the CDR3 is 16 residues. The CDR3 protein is CASSPTGTPVYNEQYF. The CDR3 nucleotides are TGTGCCAGCAGCCCGACCGGGACCCCAGTCTATAACGAGCAGTACTTC.